These T cell receptor beta chains were read from a single sample in a study of OX40 agonist ivuxolimab in advanced cancers. This table comes from immunoSEQ multiplex PCR, and its TCRdb copy is limited to in-frame clones, with some not included. Among 94,000 or so clones listed, about 85% were seen once. Sample: CD4+ or CD8+ T cells sorted from blood, taken in a trial of the OX40 agonist ivuxolimab. These receptors came from an adult with an advanced solid tumor such as melanoma, head and neck, liver or kidney cancer. CDR3s include the opening cysteine and the closing phenylalanine or tryptophan. Each record gives: CDR3 DNA, CDR3 protein, V gene, J gene, D gene, clone size. A D gene is named only where the DNA matches it firmly. The size field is filled for only some rows; it gives once, few, many or a size class.

cdr3_nt: TGTGCCAGCAGTTTCGGGGGACAGGATAAGAATGAAAAACTGTTTTTT
cdr3_aa: CASSFGGQDKNEKLFF
v_call: TRBV9
j_call: TRBJ1-4
d_call: TRBD1
clone_size: -

cdr3_nt: TGTGCCAGCAAGAGCTCTGGGGCCAACGTCCTGACTTTC
cdr3_aa: CASKSSGANVLTF
v_call: TRBV7-9
j_call: TRBJ2-6
d_call: -
clone_size: -

cdr3_nt: TGCGCCAGCAGTTCTTCAGGGTCTACCGGGGAGCTGTTTTTT
cdr3_aa: CASSSSGSTGELFF
v_call: TRBV5-1
j_call: TRBJ2-2
d_call: -
clone_size: -

cdr3_nt: TGTGCCAGCAGTGGACTAGCGGGGAGCTCTGGGGCCAACGTCCTGACTTTC
cdr3_aa: CASSGLAGSSGANVLTF
v_call: TRBV2
j_call: TRBJ2-6
d_call: TRBD2
clone_size: -

cdr3_nt: TGTGCCAGCAGCTTAGTCCTGTTTTTT
cdr3_aa: CASSLVLFF
v_call: TRBV7-9
j_call: TRBJ2-2
d_call: -
clone_size: once

cdr3_nt: TGTGCCATCAAAGGACAGGGATGGTATGGCTACACCTTC
cdr3_aa: CAIKGQGWYGYTF
v_call: TRBV10-3
j_call: TRBJ1-2
d_call: TRBD1
clone_size: -

cdr3_nt: TGTGCCAGCAGCACTAGGACAGGGGCCGGGAAACTGTTTTTT
cdr3_aa: CASSTRTGAGKLFF
v_call: TRBV5-8
j_call: TRBJ1-4
d_call: TRBD1
clone_size: few

cdr3_nt: TGTGCCAGCAGCTTGGCCGAGGCAGGAGGAAACACCATATATTTT
cdr3_aa: CASSLAEAGGNTIYF
v_call: TRBV5-4
j_call: TRBJ1-3
d_call: -
clone_size: -

cdr3_nt: TGTGCCACCAGCAGTTGGGGTGGGACAGGGGAGACCCAGTACTTC
cdr3_aa: CATSSWGGTGETQYF
v_call: TRBV15
j_call: TRBJ2-5
d_call: TRBD1
clone_size: -

cdr3_nt: TGTGCCAGCAGCTTGGGGAGCCGGGGGAACACCGGGGAGCTGTTTTTT
cdr3_aa: CASSLGSRGNTGELFF
v_call: TRBV5-4
j_call: TRBJ2-2
d_call: -
clone_size: -

cdr3_nt: TGTGCCAGCAGTCCCTCCCTCCAGGGGTACAACTATGGCTACACCTTC
cdr3_aa: CASSPSLQGYNYGYTF
v_call: TRBV28
j_call: TRBJ1-2
d_call: -
clone_size: -

cdr3_nt: TGTGCCAGCAGTGATAGCAGAAACTATGGCTACACCTTC
cdr3_aa: CASSDSRNYGYTF
v_call: TRBV2
j_call: TRBJ1-2
d_call: -
clone_size: -

cdr3_nt: TGCGCCAGCAGCCAAGTCTTGGCAGGGGGGGATGCTCAGCCCCAGCATTTT
cdr3_aa: CASSQVLAGGDAQPQHF
v_call: TRBV4-3
j_call: TRBJ1-5
d_call: TRBD1
clone_size: -

cdr3_nt: TGTGCCAGCAGCCTGGCCGGAACAGGGGGCAATGAGCAGTTCTTC
cdr3_aa: CASSLAGTGGNEQFF
v_call: TRBV11-1
j_call: TRBJ2-1
d_call: TRBD1
clone_size: -

cdr3_nt: TGCGCCAGCAGCCAATTCACGCAGGGAGGTGGCTACACCTTC
cdr3_aa: CASSQFTQGGGYTF
v_call: TRBV4-3
j_call: TRBJ1-2
d_call: -
clone_size: few

cdr3_nt: TGTGCCAGCAGCGAAGGGACAGGGGCATACAATGAGCAGTTCTTC
cdr3_aa: CASSEGTGAYNEQFF
v_call: TRBV7-2
j_call: TRBJ2-1
d_call: TRBD1
clone_size: -

cdr3_nt: TGTGCCTGGAGGGAGGCTGGGGCCAACGTCCTGACTTTC
cdr3_aa: CAWREAGANVLTF
v_call: TRBV30
j_call: TRBJ2-6
d_call: -
clone_size: -

cdr3_nt: TGTGCCAGCAGCTTCCAGGGGGCGCGCACCGGGGAGCTGTTTTTT
cdr3_aa: CASSFQGARTGELFF
v_call: TRBV13
j_call: TRBJ2-2
d_call: TRBD1
clone_size: -

cdr3_nt: TGTGCCAGCAGCCCTAGAGCGGGGGGGCCAGATACGCAGTATTTT
cdr3_aa: CASSPRAGGPDTQYF
v_call: TRBV9
j_call: TRBJ2-3
d_call: TRBD2
clone_size: -

cdr3_nt: TGTGCCAGCAGCCTGGACAGGGGAGATGAAAAACTGTTTTTT
cdr3_aa: CASSLDRGDEKLFF
v_call: TRBV7-9
j_call: TRBJ1-4
d_call: TRBD1
clone_size: -

cdr3_nt: TGTGCCAGTAAAAAATGGCAGACCTATGGCTACACCTTC
cdr3_aa: CASKKWQTYGYTF
v_call: TRBV19
j_call: TRBJ1-2
d_call: -
clone_size: once

cdr3_nt: TGTGCCAGCAGCTTAGGTTCCTCCTACAATGAGCAGTTCTTC
cdr3_aa: CASSLGSSYNEQFF
v_call: TRBV7-8
j_call: TRBJ2-1
d_call: -
clone_size: -

cdr3_nt: TGTGCCAGCAGCGAAGCAGGGGGCGCAGACATTCAGTACTTC
cdr3_aa: CASSEAGGADIQYF
v_call: TRBV6-5
j_call: TRBJ2-4
d_call: TRBD1
clone_size: -

cdr3_nt: TGTGCCAGCAGTGAGCAGACCCAGTACTTC
cdr3_aa: CASSEQTQYF
v_call: TRBV6-9
j_call: TRBJ2-5
d_call: -
clone_size: -

cdr3_nt: TGCGCCAGCAGCCAAGGGACCGCGGGCCTCTCCTACAATGAGCAGTTCTTC
cdr3_aa: CASSQGTAGLSYNEQFF
v_call: TRBV4-3
j_call: TRBJ2-1
d_call: -
clone_size: -

cdr3_nt: TGTGCCAGCAGTGAATGGGCTAGCGGGGGCCCCTACGAGCAGTACTTC
cdr3_aa: CASSEWASGGPYEQYF
v_call: TRBV25-1
j_call: TRBJ2-7
d_call: TRBD2
clone_size: -

cdr3_nt: TGTGCCAGCAGCTTAAACCCCGGGGGGGCTGGGAATGAGCAGTTCTTC
cdr3_aa: CASSLNPGGAGNEQFF
v_call: TRBV7-3
j_call: TRBJ2-1
d_call: TRBD2
clone_size: once

cdr3_nt: TGTGCCAGCAGTGGAGGAAACACCATATATTTT
cdr3_aa: CASSGGNTIYF
v_call: TRBV27
j_call: TRBJ1-3
d_call: -
clone_size: -

cdr3_nt: TGCGCCAGCAATACGGGACTAGCGGTTACCGGGGAGCTGTTTTTT
cdr3_aa: CASNTGLAVTGELFF
v_call: TRBV10-2
j_call: TRBJ2-2
d_call: TRBD2
clone_size: -

cdr3_nt: TGTGCCAGCAGTCCCAGTCCCGGGACAGGGAACACTGAAGCTTTCTTT
cdr3_aa: CASSPSPGTGNTEAFF
v_call: TRBV28
j_call: TRBJ1-1
d_call: TRBD1
clone_size: -

cdr3_nt: TGTGCCAGCAGCTCCCCCCCCGGGACAGGAGCCTACGAGCAGTACTTC
cdr3_aa: CASSSPPGTGAYEQYF
v_call: TRBV5-8
j_call: TRBJ2-7
d_call: TRBD1
clone_size: -

cdr3_nt: TGCGCCAGCAGCTCTCGTGCCGGGACAGGGACATACACTGAAGCTTTCTTT
cdr3_aa: CASSSRAGTGTYTEAFF
v_call: TRBV5-1
j_call: TRBJ1-1
d_call: TRBD1
clone_size: -